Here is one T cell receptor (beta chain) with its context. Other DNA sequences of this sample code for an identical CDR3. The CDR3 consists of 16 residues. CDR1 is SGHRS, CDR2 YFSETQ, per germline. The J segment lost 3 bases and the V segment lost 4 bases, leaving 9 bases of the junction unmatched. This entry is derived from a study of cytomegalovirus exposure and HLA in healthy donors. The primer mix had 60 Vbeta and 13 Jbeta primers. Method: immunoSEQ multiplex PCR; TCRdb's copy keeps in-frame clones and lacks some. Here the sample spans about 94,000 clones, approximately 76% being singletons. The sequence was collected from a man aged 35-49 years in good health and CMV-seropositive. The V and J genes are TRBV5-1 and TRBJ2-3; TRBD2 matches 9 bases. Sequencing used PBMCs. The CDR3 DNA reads TGCGCCAGCAGCACAGGAAATAGCGGGGGAACAGATACGCAGTATTTT. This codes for CASSTGNSGGTDTQYF.